Below, 8 T cell receptor beta chains from the same sample are listed, as sequenced in a study of CD8 T cells in ankylosing spondylitis. From the 5' RACE reads, TCRdb called clonotypes with MiXCR, one entry per CDR3 protein. The data show about 200,000 distinct CDR3 sequences, with about 13% seen just once and more than 15% held by the top ten. Sequencing was performed on blood, either unsorted or a sorted T cell fraction (not recorded which). The source is a male donor with ankylosing spondylitis or in good health (not recorded which).

The V gene is TRBV12-3 or TRBV12-4, the J gene TRBJ2-3; D may correspond to TRBD1 or TRBD2 (5 bases each). The CDR3 contains 14 residues. Trimming left V 5 bases short and J 4 bases short, with 13 bases between. In DNA, the CDR3 is TGTGCCAGCAGTCCCTGGGGGTCTCCAGATACGCAGTATTTT. Its translation is CASSPWGSPDTQYF.

This clonotype was found a few times. This CDR3 reads CASSQPGLASGELFF. CDR3 in DNA: TGCGCCAGCAGCCAGCCGGGACTAGCGTCCGGGGAGCTGTTTTTT. The chain recombines TRBV4-1 with TRBJ2-2; 10 nucleotides line up with TRBD2. The length of the CDR3 is 15 residues. Losses at the gene ends were 3 bases for V and 6 bases for J; bases not matched to a gene: 4. Germline V CDR1 and CDR2: MGHRA, YSYEKL.

The chain uses TRBV12-3 or TRBV12-4 and TRBJ2-3; no clear D. The germline V and J ends were trimmed by 4 bases and 6 bases, with 8 bases remaining between them. CDR3 length: 12 residues. In DNA, the CDR3 is TGTGCCAGCAGTTCCCGACTGGATACGCAGTATTTT. Its translation: CASSSRLDTQYF.

J is TRBJ2-1 and V is TRBV6-4; 12 nucleotides match TRBD1. CDR1 and CDR2 (germline): MRHNA, SNTAGT. The V gene end was trimmed by 3 bases and the J gene end by 6 bases; junction bases not matched to a gene: 6. The CDR3 has 16 residues. This CDR3 reads CASSDQPGQGANEQFF. CDR3 DNA sequence: TGTGCCAGCAGTGATCAACCGGGACAGGGGGCCAATGAGCAGTTCTTC.

This sequence joins TRBV9 and TRBJ2-3; 13 nucleotides match TRBD2. Germline V gene data show CDR1 as SGDLS and CDR2 as YYNGEE. The CDR3 runs to 16 residues. V lost 3 bases and J lost 6; bases outside the gene matches: 7. This CDR3 reads CASSAGLAGAGDTQYF. The CDR3 bases are TGTGCCAGCAGCGCCGGACTAGCGGGGGCCGGGGATACGCAGTATTTT.

This clonotype came up a few times. The chain links TRBV11-2 to TRBJ1-2; a weak D match, TRBD1 (5 bases). The germline V gene has CDR1 SGHAT and CDR2 FQNNGV. This CDR3 has 14 residues. Trimming shortened V by 5 bases and J by 6 bases, and 16 bases separated the two germline ends. The chain's CDR3 is CASSKRVQGDGYTF. The CDR3 DNA follows: TGTGCCAGCAGCAAACGGGTCCAGGGCGATGGCTACACCTTC. Supplemented by reference TRBV11-2 and TRBJ1-2, the full variable domain reads EAGVAQSPRYKIIEKRQSVAFWCNPISGHATLYWYQQILGQGPKLLIQFQNNGVVDDSQLPKDRFSAERLKGVDSTLKIQPAKLEDSAVYLCASSKRVQGDGYTFGSGTRLTVV.

A few counts support this clonotype. This chain's CDR3 is CASSRPRGHGANVLTF. The CDR3 DNA reads TGTGCCAGCAGCCGTCCCAGGGGGCATGGGGCCAACGTCCTGACTTTC. This sequence joins TRBV12-3 or TRBV12-4 and TRBJ2-6, with 8 positions matching TRBD1. Trimming took 6 bases from V and 3 from J; bases not matched to a gene: 7. The CDR3 loop spans 16 amino acids.

In its sample, this clonotype was seen a few times. V and J are TRBV7-7 and TRBJ2-5; a possible D gene is TRBD2 (6 bases). V was pared by 5 bases and J by 5 bases, with 12 bases between. Germline V gene lookup returns CDR1 SSHAT and CDR2 FNYEAQ (reference sequence). The CDR3 is 13 residues long. CDR3 in amino acids: CASSPRDSETQYF. The CDR3 nucleotides are TGTGCCAGCAGCCCGCGGGACTCGGAGACCCAGTACTTC.